These 13 T cell receptor beta chains were all obtained from the same sample, sequenced in a study of blood T cells in healthy people across ages. Through a sample-barcoded 5' primer and a J-beta primer mix, a second PCR was run for about 7 to 12 cycles. One entry per CDR3 protein, called by TCRdb with MiXCR from the 5' RACE reads. This sample yields 1.5 million to 2 million distinct CDR3 sequences, of which 40% to 55% are seen a single time; more than 2% belongs to the top ten. Material for sequencing was blood. These receptors originate from a woman aged 40 to 50 in good health.

The V gene is TRBV4-3, the J gene TRBJ2-3, with 8 nucleotides matching TRBD1. Germline-derived CDR1 and CDR2 are LGHNA and YSLEER. The CDR3 is 17 amino acids. The V segment lost 0 bases and the J segment 6 bases; nucleotides outside the gene matches: 11. The CDR3 spells CASSQDQAQGAGDTQYF. CDR3 coding DNA: TGCGCCAGCAGCCAAGATCAGGCCCAGGGGGCAGGGGATACGCAGTATTTT.

The chain recombines TRBV29-1 with TRBJ1-2, with D possibly matching TRBD1 (6 bases). This CDR3 has 12 residues. In germline, CDR1 is SQVTM, CDR2 ANQGSEA. V gave up 7 bases and J gave up 4 bases, with 13 bases separating them. The CDR3 sequence is CSAGQGPYGYTF. The CDR3 nucleotides are TGCAGCGCAGGTCAGGGGCCCTATGGCTACACCTTC. Looking up the rest from reference TRBV29-1 and TRBJ1-2 gives the full variable domain: SAVISQKPSRDICQRGTSLTIQCQVDSQVTMMFWYRQQPGQSLTLIATANQGSEATYESGFVIDKFPISRPNLTFSTLTVSNMSPEDSSIYLCSAGQGPYGYTFGSGTRLTVV.

In its sample, this clonotype was seen a few times. The chain has TRBV20-1 and TRBJ2-7, with 13 bases identical to TRBD2. Germline CDR1 is DFQATT and CDR2 is SNEGSKA (reference sequence). The CDR3 sequence is 16 residues long. The J segment lost 3 bases and the V segment lost 0 bases, leaving 5 bases of the junction unmatched. The CDR3 nucleotides are TGCAGTGCTAGAGATTGGACTAGCGGGGGTATCTACGAGCAGTACTTC. It yields the protein CSARDWTSGGIYEQYF.

The CDR3 loop is CASSLGGSLAPSTDTQYF. The CDR3 region has the DNA TGCGCCAGCAGCTTGGGGGGATCACTAGCACCAAGCACAGATACGCAGTATTTT. The chain recombines TRBV5-1 with TRBJ2-3; D is perhaps TRBD2 (6 bases). Per the germline V gene, CDR1 is SGHRS and CDR2 is YFSETQ. Trimming took off 0 bases at V and 0 bases at J, with 17 bases between the two ends. This CDR3 comprises 18 residues.

The rearrangement uses TRBV13 and TRBJ2-3, with D tentatively TRBD2 (7 bases). The CDR3 is made up of 15 amino acids. V dropped 3 bases and J dropped 6 bases, with 16 bases sitting between them. The germline V gene encodes CDR1 PRHDT and CDR2 FYEKMQ (reference sequence). The CDR3 sequence: CASSFRGPGGDTQYF. DNA of the CDR3: TGTGCCAGCAGCTTCAGGGGTCCCGGGGGGGATACGCAGTATTTT.

The chain carries TRBV20-1 and TRBJ1-2; the D is unclear. The CDR3 has 14 residues. V was cut by 6 bases and J by 4 bases, with 18 bases left in between. Looked up from germline, CDR1 is DFQATT and CDR2 is SNEGSKA (reference sequence). As DNA, the CDR3 is TGCAGTGCCGAAACGGACCTAAAGGCCTATGGCTACACCTTC. It specifies CSAETDLKAYGYTF.

V usage is TRBV29-1 and J usage is TRBJ1-2; TRBD1 is a possible D gene (6 bases). V lost 6 bases and J lost 7, with 18 bases in between. Germline CDR1 is SQVTM and CDR2 is ANQGSEA. CDR3 length: 13 residues. DNA for the CDR3: TGCAGCGTAGATGACAGGTCCGGTTCTGGCTACACCTTC. Protein sequence: CSVDDRSGSGYTF.

This clonotype was seen a handful of times. The V and J genes are TRBV5-1 and TRBJ2-1, with D possibly TRBD2 on 5 matching bases. CDR1 and CDR2 (germline): SGHRS, YFSETQ. V shed 0 bases and J shed 1 base, with 11 bases lying between them. The CDR3 has 16 residues. This CDR3 is CASSLDAGGSYNEQFF. Here the CDR3 DNA reads TGCGCCAGCAGCTTGGACGCGGGCGGGTCCTACAATGAGCAGTTCTTC. The full variable domain, its missing parts supplied by reference TRBV5-1 and TRBJ2-1, is KAGVTQTPRYLIKTRGQQVTLSCSPISGHRSVSWYQQTPGQGLQFLFEYFSETQRNKGNFPGRFSGRQFSNSRSEMNVSTLELGDSALYLCASSLDAGGSYNEQFFGPGTRLTVL.

The chain couples TRBV29-1 to TRBJ1-2; 11 nucleotides match TRBD1. CDR1 is SQVTM, CDR2 ANQGSEA, per germline. The CDR3 sequence is 15 residues long. V was clipped by 0 bases and J by 11 bases; unmatched bases: 11. The CDR3 protein is CSVEEIVGDRGMYTF. In nucleotides, the CDR3 is TGCAGCGTTGAAGAAATAGTGGGGGACAGGGGGATGTACACCTTC. Full variable domain (missing parts from reference TRBV29-1 and TRBJ1-2): SAVISQKPSRDICQRGTSLTIQCQVDSQVTMMFWYRQQPGQSLTLIATANQGSEATYESGFVIDKFPISRPNLTFSTLTVSNMSPEDSSIYLCSVEEIVGDRGMYTFGSGTRLTVV.

The chain combines TRBV6-1 with TRBJ2-1; TRBD2 agrees at 8 bases. CDR1 and CDR2 (germline): MNHNS, SASEGT. The CDR3 consists of 18 residues. J gave up 10 bases and V 0 bases, and 17 bases lay outside the gene matches. In nucleotides, the CDR3 is TGTGCCAGCAGTGAAGCGGGACTAGACCTCTGGAGAACAGGGGAGCAGTTCTTC. This encodes CASSEAGLDLWRTGEQFF.

This clonotype was found many times. The V and J genes are TRBV3-1 and TRBJ2-5, with D possibly TRBD1 on 6 matching bases. Germline CDR1 reads LGHDT; CDR2 reads YNNKEL (reference sequence). The V gene lost 0 bases and the J gene lost 5 bases, with 31 bases spanning the gap. This CDR3 comprises 21 residues. For the CDR3, the DNA is TGTGCCAGCAGCCAAGATTTGGTGGGCGACCCTGGGGGCCACCGTTCGGAGACCCAGTACTTC. This codes for CASSQDLVGDPGGHRSETQYF.

V and J are TRBV7-3 and TRBJ2-1; 8 nucleotides match TRBD1. In germline, CDR1 is SGHTA, CDR2 FQGTGA. CDR3 length: 19 residues. The V segment lost 5 bases and the J segment 2 bases; nucleotides outside the gene matches: 17. For the CDR3, the DNA is TGTGCCAGCAGCCGAACGGGGGACAGGATTAGCGGTGCCTACAATGAGCAGTTCTTC. Protein sequence: CASSRTGDRISGAYNEQFF.

V gene TRBV6-2 or TRBV6-3 combines with J gene TRBJ2-5; D is perhaps TRBD2 (6 bases). The CDR3 covers 16 residues. The V end was cut by 4 bases, the J end by 2 bases, with 17 bases between. Looked up from germline, CDR1 is MNHEY and CDR2 is SVGEGT. In nucleotides, the CDR3 is TGTGCCAGCAGTTCCGGAAAAGTAGCGGAGCAAGAGACCCAGTACTTC. Protein sequence: CASSSGKVAEQETQYF.